Sequencing of this T cell receptor (beta chain) was carried out in a study of beta chain features in type 1 diabetes. On the study more broadly: Across all samples, some 98 million sorted cells were examined. General study points: Using cDNA template may skew counts toward highly expressing activated cells. Moderate yet significant TCRB CDR3 shortening was seen in Type 1 diabetes patients in all four CD4+ subsets.

What was sequenced were expressed TCRB transcripts, since all of the isolated RNA had been reverse transcribed. Method: immunoSEQ multiplex PCR; TCRdb's copy keeps in-frame clones and lacks some. This table has hundreds of thousands of clones, around an eighth appearing once. This clone was detected a few times. Its specificity is unknown. The CDR3 consists of 13 residues. The germline CDR1 and CDR2 sequences are LNHNV and YYDKDF (reference sequence). Trimming pared 5 bases from V and 4 bases from J, leaving 8 bases between. The chain has TRBV15 and TRBJ2-2; D gene ambiguous. The clonotype comes from a man aged 18 to 30 with type 1 diabetes. Material for sequencing was naive CD4+ T cells from blood. As DNA, the CDR3 is TGTGCCACCAGCTTACGGGTCACCGGGGAGCTGTTTTTT. Protein: CATSLRVTGELFF. Together with reference TRBV15 and TRBJ2-2, the CDR3 gives the full variable domain: DAMVIQNPRYQVTQFGKPVTLSCSQTLNHNVMYWYQQKSSQAPKLLFHYYDKDFNNEADTPDNFQSRRPNTSFCFLDIRSPGLGDTAMYLCATSLRVTGELFFGEGSRLTVL.